The T cell receptor (beta chain) described here comes from a study of Graves' ophthalmopathy and Graves' hyperthyroidism (dated by TCRdb to 2016 to 2019). Looking at the study overall: Peripheral blood was collected before any treatment was given, at the time of initial diagnosis. After sampling, hyperthyroidism patients received methimazole starting at 30 mg daily, and ophthalmopathy patients received high-dose intravenous methylprednisolone. In total, 120 to 150 blood samples were TCR-sequenced: under 45 ophthalmopathy, roughly 77 hyperthyroidism and approximately 17 hyperthyroidism-to-ophthalmopathy patients. To tell Graves' ophthalmopathy apart from Graves' hyperthyroidism, and to predict which patients would progress to ophthalmopathy, the study relied on TCR beta repertoire signatures. In a handful of hyperthyroidism patients, the T-cell repertoire of thyroid tissue was compared with the T-cell repertoire of blood. For training and testing, the roughly 97 patients in the discovery cohort were randomly divided in a 7:3 ratio. An independent validation cohort comprised roughly 20 hyperthyroidism patients and about 16 patients who later progressed from hyperthyroidism to ophthalmopathy. To explore V-J signatures that distinguish ophthalmopathy from hyperthyroidism, a discovery set of around 100 patients was enrolled, made up of 40 to 45 with ophthalmopathy and roughly 57 with stable hyperthyroidism.

Stable hyperthyroidism was defined as no progression to ophthalmopathy within 18 months of follow-up. Hyperthyroidism patients were newly diagnosed, with disease duration under 2 months, and aged 18 to 65 years. Patients with other autoimmune diseases, uncontrolled infections, pregnancy or lactation were excluded. Clinical symptoms, serum thyroxine, TRAb, thyroid ultrasound and orbital computed tomography formed the basis of the diagnosis. Ficoll-Paque density gradient centrifugation was used to isolate PBMCs from approximately 10 ml of fresh peripheral blood. Total RNA was extracted with Trizol reagent and quality-checked on an Agilent 2100 Bioanalyzer. The CDR3 has 16 amino acids, counting the end cysteine and phenylalanine. The DNA shown is the 48-base CDR3, in frame from base 1. V loses 0 bases at its end and J loses 4 bases; junction bases beyond the gene matches: 7. TCR beta CDR3 regions were amplified from RNA transcripts for repertoire sequencing. HTBI primers and the Qiagen OneStep RT-PCR kit were used in a first-round RT-PCR, which was followed by a second-round multiplex PCR, size selection and purification. Sequencing of the libraries was carried out on an Illumina HiSeq2000 in paired-end mode with 100 bp reads. The study's processing was this. SOAPnuke was used for read processing, and reads with adapters, uncalled bases, a mean Phred below 15, or no exact constant-primer or identifier match were discarded. COPE v1.2.5 was used to merge high-quality paired reads. Each unique nucleotide sequence was treated as a clonotype, and MiTCR v1.1 was used to align the clonotypes to the IMGT TRB V, D and J references. The analysis was limited to V-J combinations with a frequency above 0.0001, which together covered 99.2% of repertoires. For each V-J combination, a TCR clonal expansion and chaos score was defined as the ratio of F50 clonal expansion to chaos observed in the TCRdist matrix. Welch's t-statistics and random forest were used to reduce features to over ten V-J combinations, which were fed into a naive Bayes classifier. The similarity between thyroid and blood repertoires was quantified using the Morisita-Horn index. In TCRdb, the public reads were trimmed at Q25 with fastp and aligned with MiXCR, with productive beta chains retained. Rows with one shared CDR3 protein collapse into an entry with the most common genes and DNA. These V and J calls derive from TCRdb rather than the authors' analysis. The sample yields approximately 410,000 distinct CDR3 sequences; 15% were counted once. The ten largest clonotypes hold roughly 7% of the sample.

A remark on this clonotype: This receptor's antigen is unknown. Per-base quality was not reported, and no clone a single base away is much larger than it.

What the study reported, not specific to this receptor: In cross-validation, the 13-signature model distinguished ophthalmopathy from stable hyperthyroidism with around 90% sensitivity and about 81% specificity, while in the test set the corresponding values were about 80% and 75%. No statistical method was used to predetermine the sample size, and group allocation was not hidden from the investigators. In validation, the model predicted ophthalmopathy progression with about 64% sensitivity and roughly 72% specificity; about a dozen predicted patients were CT-confirmed with GO in a median of 6.5 months. Among expanded thyroid clonotypes with frequency above 0.001, most also showed up in blood, which suggests that blood repertoires may reflect the thyroid immune response.

Recombination joined TRBV12-3 or TRBV12-4 with TRBJ2-5; 8 junctional bases match TRBD1. Input material: peripheral blood. The source of this sequence is a young woman with stable Graves' hyperthyroidism. Donor details come from another sample of the same person, matched by shared clones. The nucleotide sequence is TGTGCCAGCAGTTTAGCTTTTGACAGGGGTGGAGAGACCCAGTACTTC. It is translated as CASSLAFDRGGETQYF.